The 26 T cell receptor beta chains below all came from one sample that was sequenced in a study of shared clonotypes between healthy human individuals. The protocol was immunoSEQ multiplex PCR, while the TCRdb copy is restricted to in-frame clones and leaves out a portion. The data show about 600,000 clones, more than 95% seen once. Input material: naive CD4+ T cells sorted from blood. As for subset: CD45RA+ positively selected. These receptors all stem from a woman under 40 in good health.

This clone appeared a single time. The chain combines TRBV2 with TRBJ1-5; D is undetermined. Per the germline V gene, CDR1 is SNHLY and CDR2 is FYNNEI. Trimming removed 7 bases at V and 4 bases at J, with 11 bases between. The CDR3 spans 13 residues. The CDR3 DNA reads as TGTGCCAGCACGGCAGGAGGGAATCAGCCCCAGCATTTT. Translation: CASTAGGNQPQHF.

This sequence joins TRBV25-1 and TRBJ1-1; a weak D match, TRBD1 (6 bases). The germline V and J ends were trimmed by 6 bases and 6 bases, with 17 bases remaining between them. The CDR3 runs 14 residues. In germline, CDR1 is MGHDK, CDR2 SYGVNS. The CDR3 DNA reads TGTGCCAGCAGAAGTTCAGGGGAGTGGGCTGAAGCTTTCTTT. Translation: CASRSSGEWAEAFF.

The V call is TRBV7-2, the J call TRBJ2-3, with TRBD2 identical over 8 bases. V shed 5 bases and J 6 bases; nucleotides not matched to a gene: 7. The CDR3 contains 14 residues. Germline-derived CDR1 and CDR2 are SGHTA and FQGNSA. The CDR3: CASSRLAGIDTQYF. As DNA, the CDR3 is TGTGCCAGCAGCCGGTTAGCGGGAATTGATACGCAGTATTTT.

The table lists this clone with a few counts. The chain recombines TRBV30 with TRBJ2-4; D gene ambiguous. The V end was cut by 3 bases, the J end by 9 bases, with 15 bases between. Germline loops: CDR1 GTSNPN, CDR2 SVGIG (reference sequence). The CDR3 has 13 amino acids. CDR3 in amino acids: CAWRERPDGIQYF. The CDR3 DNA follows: TGTGCCTGGAGGGAACGGCCCGACGGCATTCAGTACTTC.

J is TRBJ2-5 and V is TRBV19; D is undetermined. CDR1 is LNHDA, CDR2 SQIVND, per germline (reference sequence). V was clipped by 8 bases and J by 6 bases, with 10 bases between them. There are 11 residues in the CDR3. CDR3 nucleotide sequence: TGTGCCAGTGGAGTAGGGAAGACCCAGTACTTC. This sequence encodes CASGVGKTQYF.

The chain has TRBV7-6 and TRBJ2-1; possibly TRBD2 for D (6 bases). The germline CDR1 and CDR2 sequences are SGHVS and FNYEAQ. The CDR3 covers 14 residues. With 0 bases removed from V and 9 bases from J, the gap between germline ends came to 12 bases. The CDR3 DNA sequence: TGTGCCAGCAGCTTAGCGTATACTAGCCTTGAGCAGTTCTTC. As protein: CASSLAYTSLEQFF.

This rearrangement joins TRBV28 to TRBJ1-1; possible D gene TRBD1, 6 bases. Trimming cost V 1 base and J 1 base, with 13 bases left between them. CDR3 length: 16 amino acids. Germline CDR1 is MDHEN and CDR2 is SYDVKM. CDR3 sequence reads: CASSLLGRGQNTEAFF. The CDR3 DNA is TGTGCCAGCAGTTTATTGGGGCGGGGGCAGAACACTGAAGCTTTCTTT. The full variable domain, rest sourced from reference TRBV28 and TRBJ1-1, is DVKVTQSSRYLVKRTGEKVFLECVQDMDHENMFWYRQDPGLGLRLIYFSYDVKMKEKGDIPEGYSVSREKKERFSLILESASTNQTSMYLCASSLLGRGQNTEAFFGQGTRLTVV.

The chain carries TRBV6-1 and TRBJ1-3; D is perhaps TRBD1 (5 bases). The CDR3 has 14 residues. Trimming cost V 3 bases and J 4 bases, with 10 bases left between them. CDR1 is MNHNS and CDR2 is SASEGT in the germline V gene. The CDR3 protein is CASSDRQRGNTIYF. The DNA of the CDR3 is TGTGCCAGCAGTGATCGACAGCGCGGAAACACCATATATTTT.

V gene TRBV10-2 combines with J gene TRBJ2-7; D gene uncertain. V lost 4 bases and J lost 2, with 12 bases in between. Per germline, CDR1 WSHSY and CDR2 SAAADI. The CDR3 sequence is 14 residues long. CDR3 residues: CASSGNPGPYEQYF. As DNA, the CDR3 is TGCGCCAGCAGTGGAAACCCGGGCCCCTACGAGCAGTACTTC.

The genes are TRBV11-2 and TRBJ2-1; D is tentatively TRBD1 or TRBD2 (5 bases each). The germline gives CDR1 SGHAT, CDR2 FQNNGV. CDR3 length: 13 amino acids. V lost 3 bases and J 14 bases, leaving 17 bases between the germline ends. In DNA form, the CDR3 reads TGTGCCAGCAGCTTCTTCTGGGACCCTCGGAAGTTCTTC. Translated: CASSFFWDPRKFF.

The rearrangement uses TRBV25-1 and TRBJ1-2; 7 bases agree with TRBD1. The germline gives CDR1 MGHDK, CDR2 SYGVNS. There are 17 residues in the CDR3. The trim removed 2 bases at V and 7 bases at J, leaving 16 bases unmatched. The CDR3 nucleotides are TGTGCCAGCAGTGAACGCGGGCGGGAGGGGGCGCAGGCTGGCTACACCTTC. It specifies CASSERGREGAQAGYTF.

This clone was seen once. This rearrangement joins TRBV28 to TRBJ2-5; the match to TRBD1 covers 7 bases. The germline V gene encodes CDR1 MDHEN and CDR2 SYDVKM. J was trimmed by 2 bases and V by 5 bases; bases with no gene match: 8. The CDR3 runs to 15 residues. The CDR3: CASSIHGTAQETQYF. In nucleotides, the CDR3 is TGTGCCAGCAGTATCCACGGGACAGCACAAGAGACCCAGTACTTC. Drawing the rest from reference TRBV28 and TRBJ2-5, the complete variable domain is DVKVTQSSRYLVKRTGEKVFLECVQDMDHENMFWYRQDPGLGLRLIYFSYDVKMKEKGDIPEGYSVSREKKERFSLILESASTNQTSMYLCASSIHGTAQETQYFGPGTRLLVL.

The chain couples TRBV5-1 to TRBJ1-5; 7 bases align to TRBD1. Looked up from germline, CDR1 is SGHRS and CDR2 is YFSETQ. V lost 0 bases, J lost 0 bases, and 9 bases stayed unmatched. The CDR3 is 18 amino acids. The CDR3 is CASSLGDRVGDSNQPQHF. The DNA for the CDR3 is TGCGCCAGCAGCTTGGGCGACAGGGTCGGGGATAGCAATCAGCCCCAGCATTTT.

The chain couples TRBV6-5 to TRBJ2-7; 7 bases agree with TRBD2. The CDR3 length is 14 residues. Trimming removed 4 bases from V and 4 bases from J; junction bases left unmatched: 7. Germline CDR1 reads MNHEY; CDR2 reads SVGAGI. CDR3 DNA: TGTGCCAGCAGTTCGAGTAGCGGGCCGTACGAGCAGTACTTC. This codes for CASSSSSGPYEQYF.

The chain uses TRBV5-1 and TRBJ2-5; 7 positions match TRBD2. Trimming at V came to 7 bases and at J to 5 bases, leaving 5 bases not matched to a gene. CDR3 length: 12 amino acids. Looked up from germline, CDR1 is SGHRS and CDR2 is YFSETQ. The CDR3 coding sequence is TGCGCCAGCGGGAGGGTCGGGGAGACCCAGTACTTC. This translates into CASGRVGETQYF.

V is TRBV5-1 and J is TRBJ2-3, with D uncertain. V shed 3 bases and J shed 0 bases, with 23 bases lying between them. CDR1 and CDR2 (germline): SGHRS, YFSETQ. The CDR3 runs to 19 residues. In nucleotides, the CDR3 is TGCGCCAGCAGCTCCTTCCTACAAACCCGGACCGGTAGCACAGATACGCAGTATTTT. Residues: CASSSFLQTRTGSTDTQYF.

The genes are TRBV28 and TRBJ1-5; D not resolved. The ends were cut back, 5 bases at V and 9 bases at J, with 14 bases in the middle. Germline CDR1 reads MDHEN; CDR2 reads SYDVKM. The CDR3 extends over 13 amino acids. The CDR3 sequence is CASSETTGWPQHF. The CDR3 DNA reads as TGTGCCAGCAGTGAGACCACCGGTTGGCCCCAGCATTTT.

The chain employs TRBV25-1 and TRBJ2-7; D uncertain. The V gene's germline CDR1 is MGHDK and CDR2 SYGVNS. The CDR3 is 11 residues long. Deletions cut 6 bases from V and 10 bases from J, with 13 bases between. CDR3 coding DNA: TGTGCCAGCAGCCCCGGATCCGACCAGTACTTC. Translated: CASSPGSDQYF.

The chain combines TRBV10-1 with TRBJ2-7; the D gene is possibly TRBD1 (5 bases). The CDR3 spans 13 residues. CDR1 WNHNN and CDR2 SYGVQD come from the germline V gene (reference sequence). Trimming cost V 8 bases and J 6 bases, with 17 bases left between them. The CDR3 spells CASQVDTVSEQYF. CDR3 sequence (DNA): TGCGCCAGCCAAGTGGACACCGTAAGCGAGCAGTACTTC.

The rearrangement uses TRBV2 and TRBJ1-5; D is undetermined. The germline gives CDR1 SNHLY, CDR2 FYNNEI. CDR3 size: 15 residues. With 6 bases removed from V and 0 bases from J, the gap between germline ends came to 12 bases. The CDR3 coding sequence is TGTGCCAGCAGCGCCCAAGAGACTAGCAATCAGCCCCAGCATTTT. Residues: CASSAQETSNQPQHF.

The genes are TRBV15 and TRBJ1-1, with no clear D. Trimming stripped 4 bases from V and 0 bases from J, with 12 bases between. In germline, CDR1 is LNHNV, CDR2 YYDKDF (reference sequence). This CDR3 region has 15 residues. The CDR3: CATSNPGAMNTEAFF. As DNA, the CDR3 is TGTGCCACCAGCAACCCCGGCGCCATGAACACTGAAGCTTTCTTT. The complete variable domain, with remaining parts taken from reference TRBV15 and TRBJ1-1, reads DAMVIQNPRYQVTQFGKPVTLSCSQTLNHNVMYWYQQKSSQAPKLLFHYYDKDFNNEADTPDNFQSRRPNTSFCFLDIRSPGLGDTAMYLCATSNPGAMNTEAFFGQGTRLTVV.

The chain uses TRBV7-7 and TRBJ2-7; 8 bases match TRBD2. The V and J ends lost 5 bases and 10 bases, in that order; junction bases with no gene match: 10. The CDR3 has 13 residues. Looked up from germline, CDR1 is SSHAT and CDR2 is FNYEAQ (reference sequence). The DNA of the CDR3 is TGTGCCAGCAGCCATAGCGGGATGACGGAACAGTACTTC. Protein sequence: CASSHSGMTEQYF.

In DNA form, the CDR3 reads TGTGCCAGCAGACGACGAGGGACAGCAGCCTACGAGCAGTACTTC. Translated: CASRRRGTAAYEQYF. The chain carries TRBV11-3 and TRBJ2-7; 7 nucleotides match TRBD1. The CDR3 extends over 15 amino acids. Germline lookup yields CDR1 SGHNT and CDR2 YENEEA. Trimming removed 6 bases from V and 2 bases from J; junction bases left unmatched: 10.

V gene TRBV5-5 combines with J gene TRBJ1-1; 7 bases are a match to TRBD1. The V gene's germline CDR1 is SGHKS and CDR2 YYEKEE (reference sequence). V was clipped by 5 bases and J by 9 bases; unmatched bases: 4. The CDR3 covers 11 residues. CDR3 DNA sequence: TGTGCCAGCAGACAGGGGCGACAAGCTTTCTTT. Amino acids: CASRQGRQAFF.

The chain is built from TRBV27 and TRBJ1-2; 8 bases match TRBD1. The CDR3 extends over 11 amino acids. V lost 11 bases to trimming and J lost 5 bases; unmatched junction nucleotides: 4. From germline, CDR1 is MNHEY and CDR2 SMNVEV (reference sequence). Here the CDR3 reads CAAGGGYGYTF. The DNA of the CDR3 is TGTGCCGCAGGGGGCGGGTATGGCTACACCTTC.

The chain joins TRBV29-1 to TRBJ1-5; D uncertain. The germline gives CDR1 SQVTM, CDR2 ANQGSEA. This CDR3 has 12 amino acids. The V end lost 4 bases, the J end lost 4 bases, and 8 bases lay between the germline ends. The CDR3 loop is CSVASGNQPQHF. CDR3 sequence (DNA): TGCAGCGTTGCTTCGGGGAATCAGCCCCAGCATTTT. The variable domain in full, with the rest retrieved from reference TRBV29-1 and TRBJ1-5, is SAVISQKPSRDICQRGTSLTIQCQVDSQVTMMFWYRQQPGQSLTLIATANQGSEATYESGFVIDKFPISRPNLTFSTLTVSNMSPEDSSIYLCSVASGNQPQHFGDGTRLSIL.